This TCR beta chain was identified in a study of blood T cells in healthy people across ages. The second PCR ran roughly 7 to 12 cycles with a sample-barcoded 5' primer and J-beta primers. TCRdb re-called the 5' RACE reads through MiXCR, storing one row per CDR3 protein. The sample carries 1.5 million to 2 million distinct CDR3 sequences, 28% recorded once. Overall study findings and caveats: Aged donors had fewer naive CD4+ cells and lower diversity than long-lived donors.

As to this clonotype: Its antigen is currently unknown.

The CDR3 sequence is 13 residues long. The germline CDR1 and CDR2 sequences are KGHSH and LQKENI. The chain recombines TRBV18 with TRBJ2-7; D gene unclear. The J call is in doubt because the DNA end fits TRBJ2-5 better. The sample taken for sequencing was blood. This receptor was taken from a woman aged 30 to 39 in good health. The CDR3 here is CASSPRGYETQYF. CDR3 nucleotide sequence: TGTGCCAGCTCACCACGAGGTTATGAGACCCAGTACTTC.